This TCR beta chain appears in the sequencing data of a study of cytomegalovirus exposure and HLA in healthy donors. J lost 3 bases, V lost 5 bases, and 3 bases had no gene match. This CDR3 is built from 14 residues. The germline gives CDR1 SGHTA, CDR2 FQGNSA. The PCR had 60 Vbeta and 13 Jbeta primers. TCRdb keeps only in-frame clones here, not all; method: immunoSEQ multiplex PCR. The table lists 55,000 to 65,000 clones, over 75% of them singletons. A single count supports this clone. The sequenced sample was PBMCs. This TCR was recovered from a male donor in good health and CMV-seronegative. The chain joins TRBV7-2 to TRBJ2-2; 7 bases are shared with TRBD1. In nucleotides, the CDR3 is TGTGCCAGCAGCCCCGACAGGGACACCGGGGAGCTGTTTTTT. Amino acid sequence: CASSPDRDTGELFF.